Sequencing of this T cell receptor (beta chain) was carried out in a study of T cells in Graves' hyperthyroidism and ophthalmopathy. RNA transcripts gave rise to amplified TCR beta CDR3 regions. Using the HTBI primer set, a first-round RT-PCR was run on the TCR CDR3. TCRdb ran MiXCR on the multiplex PCR reads and lists one entry per CDR3 protein. The sample lists around 340,000 distinct CDR3 sequences, around 18% occurring once. Details on this clonotype: No antigen is known for it.

Diagnosis relied on clinical symptoms, serum thyroxine and TRAb, thyroid ultrasound and orbital computed tomography. The V gene's germline CDR1 is SGHVS and CDR2 FQNEAQ. The CDR3 length is 16 residues. V was cut by 6 bases and J by 5 bases, with 22 bases left in between. Study-wide results and caveats: The majority of expanded thyroid clonotypes above 0.001 also appeared in blood. A 13 V-J signature model discriminated ophthalmopathy versus stable hyperthyroidism.

This TCR was recovered from a woman between 40 and 55 years old with Graves' ophthalmopathy. Sequencing input: blood. The J gene is TRBJ2-5, the V gene TRBV7-8; perhaps TRBD2 as D (5 bases). The CDR3, as DNA: TGTGCCAGCAGTGTCAGGCGGGTTTCCCCGAAGGAGACCCAGTACTTC. As protein: CASSVRRVSPKETQYF.